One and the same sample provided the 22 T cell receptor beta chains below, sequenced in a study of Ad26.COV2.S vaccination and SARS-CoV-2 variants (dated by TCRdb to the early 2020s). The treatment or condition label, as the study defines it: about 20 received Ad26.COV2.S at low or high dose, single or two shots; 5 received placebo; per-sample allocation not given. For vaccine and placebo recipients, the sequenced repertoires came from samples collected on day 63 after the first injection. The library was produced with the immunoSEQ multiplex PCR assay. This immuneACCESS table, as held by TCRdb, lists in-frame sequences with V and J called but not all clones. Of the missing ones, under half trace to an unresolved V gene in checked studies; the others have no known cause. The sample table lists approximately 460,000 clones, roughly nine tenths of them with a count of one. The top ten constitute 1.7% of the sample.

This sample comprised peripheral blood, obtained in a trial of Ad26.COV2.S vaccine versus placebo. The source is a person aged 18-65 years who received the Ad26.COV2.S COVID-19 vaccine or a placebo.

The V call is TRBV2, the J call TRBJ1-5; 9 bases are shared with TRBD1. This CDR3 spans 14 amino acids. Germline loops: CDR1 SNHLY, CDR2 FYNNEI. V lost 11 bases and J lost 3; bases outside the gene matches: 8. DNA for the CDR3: TGTGCCGGTTCGGGGACAGGGACCAATCAGCCCCAGCATTTT. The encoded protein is CAGSGTGTNQPQHF.

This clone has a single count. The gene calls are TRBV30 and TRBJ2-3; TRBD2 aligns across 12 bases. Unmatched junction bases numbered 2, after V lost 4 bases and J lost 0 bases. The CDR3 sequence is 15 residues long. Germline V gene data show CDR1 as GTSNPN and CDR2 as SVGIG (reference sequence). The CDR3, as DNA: TGTGCCTGGACTAGCGGGAGGGCTAGCACAGATACGCAGTATTTT. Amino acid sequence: CAWTSGRASTDTQYF.

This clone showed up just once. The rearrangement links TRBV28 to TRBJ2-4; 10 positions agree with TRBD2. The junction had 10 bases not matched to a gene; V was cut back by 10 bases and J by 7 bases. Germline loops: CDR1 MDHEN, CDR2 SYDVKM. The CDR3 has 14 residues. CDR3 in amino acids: CATEREGSGNIQYF. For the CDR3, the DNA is TGTGCCACGGAGCGGGAGGGATCTGGGAACATTCAGTACTTC.

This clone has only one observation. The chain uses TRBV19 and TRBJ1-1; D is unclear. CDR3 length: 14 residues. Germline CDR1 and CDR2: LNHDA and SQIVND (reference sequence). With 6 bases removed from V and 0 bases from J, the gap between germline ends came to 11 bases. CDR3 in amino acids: CASSPGRLNTEAFF. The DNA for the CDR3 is TGTGCCAGTAGCCCCGGGAGGCTGAACACTGAAGCTTTCTTT.

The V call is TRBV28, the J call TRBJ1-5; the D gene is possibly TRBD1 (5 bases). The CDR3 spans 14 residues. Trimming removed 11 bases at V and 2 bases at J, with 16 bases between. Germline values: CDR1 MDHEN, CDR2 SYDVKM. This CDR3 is CAVLTGGGNQPQHF. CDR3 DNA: TGTGCCGTACTAACTGGGGGTGGCAATCAGCCCCAGCATTTT.

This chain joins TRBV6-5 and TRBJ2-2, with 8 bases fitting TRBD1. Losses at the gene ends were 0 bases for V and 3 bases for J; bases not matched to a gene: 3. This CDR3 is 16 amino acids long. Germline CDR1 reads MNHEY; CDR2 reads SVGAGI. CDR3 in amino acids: CASSYSLTGDTGELFF. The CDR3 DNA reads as TGTGCCAGCAGTTACTCTCTGACAGGGGACACCGGGGAGCTGTTTTTT.

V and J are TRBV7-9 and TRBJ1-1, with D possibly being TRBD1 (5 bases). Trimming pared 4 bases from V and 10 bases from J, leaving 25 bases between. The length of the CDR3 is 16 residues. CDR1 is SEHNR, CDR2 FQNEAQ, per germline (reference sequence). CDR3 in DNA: TGTGCCAGCAGCTCCCACCGGTGGGGGAGGGGCGAGGGAGCTTTCTTT. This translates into CASSSHRWGRGEGAFF.

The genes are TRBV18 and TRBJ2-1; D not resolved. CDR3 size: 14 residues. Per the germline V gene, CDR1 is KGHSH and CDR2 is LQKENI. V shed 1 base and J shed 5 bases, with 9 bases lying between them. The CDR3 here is CASSPLKADNEQFF. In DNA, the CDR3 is TGTGCCAGCTCACCACTTAAGGCCGACAATGAGCAGTTCTTC.

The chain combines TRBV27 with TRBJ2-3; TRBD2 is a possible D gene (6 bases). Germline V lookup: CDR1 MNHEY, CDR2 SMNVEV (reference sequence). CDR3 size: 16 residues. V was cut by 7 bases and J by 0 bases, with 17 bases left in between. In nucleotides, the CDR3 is TGTGCCAGCACCCCCCGGCTCAGCGGGAGCACAGATACGCAGTATTTT. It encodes CASTPRLSGSTDTQYF.

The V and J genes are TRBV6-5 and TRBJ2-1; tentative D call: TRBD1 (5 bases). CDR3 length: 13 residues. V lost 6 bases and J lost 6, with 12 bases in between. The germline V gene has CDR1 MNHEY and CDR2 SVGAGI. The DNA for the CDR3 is TGTGCCAGCAGCCCGGACACGCTCAATGAGCAGTTCTTC. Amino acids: CASSPDTLNEQFF.

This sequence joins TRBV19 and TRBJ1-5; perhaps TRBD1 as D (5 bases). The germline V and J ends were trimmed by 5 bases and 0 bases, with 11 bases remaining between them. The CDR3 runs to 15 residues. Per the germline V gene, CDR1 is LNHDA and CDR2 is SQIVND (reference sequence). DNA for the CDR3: TGTGCCAGTAGTTGGGGGAGATATAGCAATCAGCCCCAGCATTTT. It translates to CASSWGRYSNQPQHF.

CDR3: CASSPPFTNEKLFF. The CDR3 nucleotides read TGTGCCAGCTCACCACCTTTTACTAATGAAAAACTGTTTTTT. This sequence joins TRBV18 and TRBJ1-4; D remains unclear. Germline CDR1 and CDR2: KGHSH and LQKENI. CDR3 size: 14 residues. Trimming cost V 0 bases and J 2 bases, with 4 bases left between them.

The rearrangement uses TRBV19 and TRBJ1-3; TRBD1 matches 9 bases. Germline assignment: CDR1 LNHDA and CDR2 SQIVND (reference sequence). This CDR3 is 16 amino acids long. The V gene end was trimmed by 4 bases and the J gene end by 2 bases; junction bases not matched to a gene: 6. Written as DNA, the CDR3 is TGTGCCAGTAGTAAGCCCCGGACAGGGGCTGGAAACACCATATATTTT. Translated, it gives CASSKPRTGAGNTIYF.

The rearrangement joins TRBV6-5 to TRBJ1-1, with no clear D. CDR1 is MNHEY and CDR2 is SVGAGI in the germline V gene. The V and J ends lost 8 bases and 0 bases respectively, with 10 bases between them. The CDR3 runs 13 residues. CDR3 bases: TGTGCCAGCGCCAGTAGGATGAACACTGAAGCTTTCTTT. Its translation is CASASRMNTEAFF.

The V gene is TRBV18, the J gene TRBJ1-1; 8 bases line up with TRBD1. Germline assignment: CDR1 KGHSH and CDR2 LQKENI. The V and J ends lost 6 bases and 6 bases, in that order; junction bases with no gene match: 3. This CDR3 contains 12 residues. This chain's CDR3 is CASSVQGAEAFF. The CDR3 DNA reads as TGTGCCAGCTCGGTACAGGGGGCTGAAGCTTTCTTT. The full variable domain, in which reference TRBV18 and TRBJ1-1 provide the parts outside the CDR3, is NAGVMQNPRHLVRRRGQEARLRCSPMKGHSHVYWYRQLPEEGLKFMVYLQKENIIDESGMPKERFSAEFPKEGPSILRIQQVVRGDSAAYFCASSVQGAEAFFGQGTRLTVV.

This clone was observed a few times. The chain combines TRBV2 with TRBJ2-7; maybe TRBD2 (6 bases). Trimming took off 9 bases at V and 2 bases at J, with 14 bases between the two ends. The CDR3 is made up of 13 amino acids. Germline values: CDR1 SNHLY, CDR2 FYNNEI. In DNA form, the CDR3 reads TGTGCCAGTAAGCGGGTCTTGCCCTACGAGCAGTACTTC. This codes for CASKRVLPYEQYF.

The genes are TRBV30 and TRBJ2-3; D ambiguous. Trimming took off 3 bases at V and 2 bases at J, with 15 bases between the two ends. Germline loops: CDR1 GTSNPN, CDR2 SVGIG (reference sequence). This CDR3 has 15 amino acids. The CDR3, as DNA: TGTGCCTGGAGCGGGTTGGGTAGATCCACAGATACGCAGTATTTT. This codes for CAWSGLGRSTDTQYF.

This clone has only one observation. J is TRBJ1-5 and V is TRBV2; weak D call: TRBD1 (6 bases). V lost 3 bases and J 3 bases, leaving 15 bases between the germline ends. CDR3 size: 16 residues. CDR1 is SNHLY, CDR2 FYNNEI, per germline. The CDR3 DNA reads TGTGCCAGCAGTGAGGGGGCCCCTGGCCACAATCAGCCCCAGCATTTT. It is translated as CASSEGAPGHNQPQHF.

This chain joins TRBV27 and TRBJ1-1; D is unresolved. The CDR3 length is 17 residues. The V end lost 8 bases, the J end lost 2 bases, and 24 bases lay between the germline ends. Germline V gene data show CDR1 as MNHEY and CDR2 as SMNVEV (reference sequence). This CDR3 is CASPKTEHLGRNTEAFF. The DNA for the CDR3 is TGTGCCAGCCCTAAAACGGAACACCTTGGCCGAAACACTGAAGCTTTCTTT.

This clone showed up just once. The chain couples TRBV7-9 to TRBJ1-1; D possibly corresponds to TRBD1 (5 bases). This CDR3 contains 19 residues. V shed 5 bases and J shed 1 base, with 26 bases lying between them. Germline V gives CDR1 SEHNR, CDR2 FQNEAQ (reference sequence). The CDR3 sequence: CASSPPRFRGVGGNTEAFF. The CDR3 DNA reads TGTGCCAGCAGCCCCCCCCGTTTTCGGGGCGTAGGTGGGAACACTGAAGCTTTCTTT.

CDR3 amino acids: CASTPRAEKSYEQYF. The CDR3 nucleotides read TGTGCCAGCACCCCCCGGGCGGAGAAGTCCTACGAGCAGTACTTC. This sequence joins TRBV27 and TRBJ2-7; D is ambiguous. The CDR3 loop spans 15 amino acids. Germline V gene lookup returns CDR1 MNHEY and CDR2 SMNVEV (reference sequence). The V and J ends lost 7 bases and 1 base respectively, with 17 bases between them.

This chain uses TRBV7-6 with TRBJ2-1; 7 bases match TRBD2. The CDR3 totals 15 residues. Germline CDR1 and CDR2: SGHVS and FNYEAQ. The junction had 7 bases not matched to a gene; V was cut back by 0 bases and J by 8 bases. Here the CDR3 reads CASSLAGGSVDEQFF. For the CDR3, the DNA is TGTGCCAGCAGCTTAGCGGGCGGGAGCGTTGATGAGCAGTTCTTC.